Listed here are 13 T cell receptor beta chains from one sample, sequenced in a study of CD8 T cells in ankylosing spondylitis. In TCRdb, the 5' RACE reads were re-called with MiXCR into one record per CDR3 protein. Of about 130,000 distinct CDR3 sequences listed, about an eighth are singletons. Sequenced material: blood, either unsorted or a sorted T cell fraction (not recorded which). Receptors were obtained from a female donor with ankylosing spondylitis or in good health (not recorded which).

The CDR3 region is CASSLQLNTQYF. In DNA form, the CDR3 reads TGTGCCAGCAGCTTACAGCTGAATACGCAGTATTTT. This chain joins TRBV7-2 and TRBJ2-3; no definite D call. V was shortened by 2 bases and J by 7 bases, with 7 bases between the two germline ends. The CDR3 runs to 12 residues. Germline V gene data show CDR1 as SGHTA and CDR2 as FQGNSA.

The V call is TRBV30, the J call TRBJ2-2, with 9 bases identical to TRBD1. This CDR3 is 19 amino acids long. CDR1 is GTSNPN, CDR2 SVGIG, per germline (reference sequence). V lost 4 bases to trimming and J lost 7 bases; unmatched junction nucleotides: 22. The CDR3 loop reads CAWTPTGAVYRGHDGELFF. The CDR3 bases are TGTGCCTGGACTCCTACAGGAGCGGTCTACAGGGGGCATGACGGGGAGCTGTTTTTT.

This clonotype was counted at least ten times. CDR3: CSVEAGFDTEAFF. The CDR3, as DNA: TGCAGCGTTGAAGCTGGTTTCGACACTGAAGCTTTCTTT. The V and J genes are TRBV29-1 and TRBJ1-1, with unresolved D. Germline CDR1 reads SQVTM; CDR2 reads ANQGSEA. The V and J ends lost 1 base and 3 bases respectively, with 9 bases between them. The CDR3 consists of 13 residues.

In its sample, this clonotype was seen many times. The chain uses TRBV20-1 and TRBJ1-1; D is possibly TRBD1 (5 bases). CDR1 is DFQATT, CDR2 SNEGSKA, per germline (reference sequence). Trimming pared 6 bases from V and 10 bases from J, leaving 24 bases between. This CDR3 contains 14 residues. The CDR3 spells CSAKGIRGWSVAFF. The DNA of the CDR3 is TGCAGTGCCAAGGGGATAAGAGGTTGGTCGGTAGCTTTCTTT.

This clonotype was observed many times. V gene TRBV25-1 combines with J gene TRBJ2-7; 9 bases line up with TRBD1. The CDR3 loop spans 15 amino acids. The germline V gene has CDR1 MGHDK and CDR2 SYGVNS. Trimming cost V 1 base and J 6 bases; bases outside gene matches: 7. For the CDR3, the DNA is TGTGCCAGCAGTGAATCTGGGACAGGGTCTCTCGAGCAGTACTTC. Encoded protein: CASSESGTGSLEQYF.

In this sample, this clonotype turned up a few times. The chain links TRBV6-1 to TRBJ2-7, with 8 bases lining up with TRBD1. With 3 bases clipped from V and 3 bases from J, the junction kept 4 bases outside the gene matches. Per germline, CDR1 MNHNS and CDR2 SASEGT. The CDR3 loop spans 14 amino acids. CDR3 protein: CASSDAGGFYEQYF. The CDR3, as DNA: TGTGCCAGCAGTGACGCAGGGGGCTTCTACGAGCAGTACTTC.

The V and J genes are TRBV20-1 and TRBJ2-7; D unclear. Germline-derived CDR1 and CDR2 are DFQATT and SNEGSKA (reference sequence). The CDR3 contains 10 residues. The germline V and J ends were trimmed by 4 bases and 2 bases, with 3 bases remaining between them. The CDR3 sequence: CSATTYEQYF. The DNA for the CDR3 is TGCAGTGCTACAACCTACGAGCAGTACTTC.

This clonotype was recorded many times. V and J are TRBV5-1 and TRBJ2-5; TRBD1 matches at 11 bases. Losses at the gene ends were 4 bases for V and 2 bases for J; bases not matched to a gene: 4. Germline V lookup: CDR1 SGHRS, CDR2 YFSETQ. The CDR3 is made up of 15 amino acids. The CDR3 protein is CASSPRDRGQETQYF. In nucleotides, the CDR3 is TGCGCCAGCAGCCCCCGGGACAGGGGGCAAGAGACCCAGTACTTC.

This clonotype was recorded at least ten times. The V gene is TRBV7-8, the J gene TRBJ2-5, with D possibly matching TRBD2 (6 bases). The CDR3 is 14 amino acids. With 5 bases removed from V and 5 bases from J, the gap between germline ends came to 15 bases. CDR1 SGHVS and CDR2 FQNEAQ come from the germline V gene. The CDR3 loop reads CASSTADYRETQYF. The CDR3 DNA reads TGTGCCAGCAGCACGGCGGACTATCGGGAGACCCAGTACTTC.

The chain links TRBV28 to TRBJ2-7, with TRBD1 as a possible D gene (5 bases). Germline V CDR1 and CDR2: MDHEN, SYDVKM. V lost 4 bases to trimming and J lost 5 bases, with 24 bases between them. The CDR3 runs 17 residues. CDR3 amino acids: CASSSLLMGPRVHEQYF. CDR3 nucleotides: TGTGCCAGCAGTTCCCTCCTCATGGGCCCCAGGGTCCACGAGCAGTACTTC.

For this clonotype: It may be a read error: a sequence one base away is much more abundant. CDR3 in DNA: TGTGCCTGGAGTGGTTTTTGGGTCGACTATGGCTACACCTTC. Translation gives CAWSGFWVDYGYTF. The rearrangement joins TRBV30 to TRBJ1-2; D gene ambiguous. This CDR3 comprises 14 residues. Germline values: CDR1 GTSNPN, CDR2 SVGIG (reference sequence). The germline V and J ends were trimmed by 1 base and 3 bases, with 12 bases remaining between them.

Worth noting for this clonotype: Given the absence of the conserved phenylalanine or tryptophan at the CDR3 end, a read error is likely. The DNA is left out, because the CDR3 cannot be placed on it with certainty; the CDR3 is given as TCRdb lists it. The J gene is TRBJ2-7, the V gene TRBV11-2; whether TRBD1, the table's D call, matches the DNA was not checked. The CDR3 numbers 12 amino acids, ends counted. Germline V gives CDR1 SGHAT, CDR2 FQNNGV. CDR3 amino acids: CASSLFLGQGAD.

On this clonotype: The junction departs from the called germline gene at one end, perhaps through a read error. The V call is TRBV20-1, the J call TRBJ2-1; TRBD2 matches at 9 bases. Germline values: CDR1 DFQATT, CDR2 SNEGSKA (reference sequence). The CDR3 is 15 residues long. Here the CDR3 reads CSARLAGLSDNGQFF. The CDR3 coding sequence is TGCAGTGCTAGACTAGCGGGGCTTTCCGACAATGGGCAGTTCTTC.